This TCR beta chain came from a study of response to subunit inactivated influenza vaccine. This clonotype was detected a few times. The CDR3 totals 15 residues. Germline-derived CDR1 and CDR2 are SGHRS and YFSETQ. With V trimmed by 4 bases and J by 5 bases, 11 bases remained unmatched. TCRdb analysed the RT-PCR reads with MiXCR anew, one entry per CDR3 protein. The table shows 400,000 to 550,000 distinct CDR3 sequences, with around 25% occurring only once. Sequencing used CD4+ T cells sorted from PBMCs, obtained roughly 5 days after vaccination. The source is a man aged 45-60 years who received an inactivated influenza vaccine. The J gene is TRBJ1-2, the V gene TRBV5-1; 7 nucleotides match TRBD1. CDR3 DNA: TGCGCCAGCAGCCCACAAGGACAGGATGCTTATGGCTACACCTTC. Translated: CASSPQGQDAYGYTF.